Shown below are 16 T cell receptor beta chains from a single sample sequenced in a study of a mutant IDH1 vaccine in newly diagnosed glioma. Their target antigens are unknown. Here immunoSEQ multiplex PCR was the method, and the copy in TCRdb shows in-frame clones only, minus some. The repertoire holds tens of thousands of clones, with less than 90% as singletons. Time point indicated: week 47, end of study. Mutant IDH1 20-mer peptide, at 300 ug, made up each vaccine dose, with topical imiquimod. Specimen: PBMCs, collected from a glioma patient whose treatment included an IDH1 peptide vaccine. These receptors were obtained from a woman aged 50 to 60 with glioma.

V is TRBV29-1 and J is TRBJ2-7, with 7 bases aligning to TRBD2. The V gene end was trimmed by 7 bases and the J gene end by 0 bases; junction bases not matched to a gene: 9. CDR3 length: 14 amino acids. Germline lookup yields CDR1 SQVTM and CDR2 ANQGSEA. CDR3 DNA sequence: TGCAGCGCCCTTGGGAGCGGGGCCTCCTACGAGCAGTACTTC. This sequence encodes CSALGSGASYEQYF.

In nucleotides, the CDR3 is TGTGCCAGCAGTGTTTGGGGCCCGGCTAACTATGGCTACACCTTC. Encoded protein: CASSVWGPANYGYTF. The chain joins TRBV2 to TRBJ1-2; D possibly corresponds to TRBD1 (5 bases). The CDR3 spans 15 residues. V was clipped by 4 bases and J by 0 bases, with 12 bases between them. The V gene's germline CDR1 is SNHLY and CDR2 FYNNEI.

The chain is built from TRBV27 and TRBJ1-4, with TRBD1 matching over 9 bases. V lost 6 bases, J lost 5 bases, and 7 bases stayed unmatched. CDR1 and CDR2 (germline): MNHEY, SMNVEV (reference sequence). The CDR3 totals 15 residues. CDR3 protein: CASSLGQGLNEKLFF. The CDR3 nucleotides are TGTGCCAGCAGCTTAGGACAGGGGTTAAATGAAAAACTGTTTTTT.

The chain uses TRBV5-5 and TRBJ1-6, with a possible D match to TRBD1 (5 bases). V lost 0 bases, J lost 9 bases, and 25 bases lay in between. This CDR3 is 19 amino acids long. Germline CDR1 is SGHKS and CDR2 is YYEKEE (reference sequence). CDR3 amino acids: CASSLAPGWDAGSSSPLHF. CDR3 nucleotide sequence: TGTGCCAGCAGCTTGGCCCCAGGATGGGATGCAGGGAGTAGTTCACCCCTCCACTTT.

The chain couples TRBV15 to TRBJ1-1; TRBD1 matches at 7 bases. CDR1 and CDR2 from the germline V gene are LNHNV and YYDKDF (reference sequence). This CDR3 contains 16 residues. Germline trimming cut 3 bases from V and 1 base from J; bases unmatched to any gene: 8. The CDR3 loop reads CATSRGGTGENTEAFF. CDR3 nucleotide sequence: TGTGCCACCAGCAGGGGGGGAACAGGGGAGAACACTGAAGCTTTCTTT. The full variable domain, with the rest looked up from reference TRBV15 and TRBJ1-1, is DAMVIQNPRYQVTQFGKPVTLSCSQTLNHNVMYWYQQKSSQAPKLLFHYYDKDFNNEADTPDNFQSRRPNTSFCFLDIRSPGLGDTAMYLCATSRGGTGENTEAFFGQGTRLTVV.

The chain employs TRBV18 and TRBJ2-1, with no clear D. Trimming cost V 3 bases and J 5 bases, with 8 bases left between them. The CDR3 loop spans 13 amino acids. The V gene's germline CDR1 is KGHSH and CDR2 LQKENI. The CDR3: CASSPSLNNEQFF. The CDR3 coding sequence is TGTGCCAGCTCACCGTCCCTAAACAATGAGCAGTTCTTC.

This sequence joins TRBV9 and TRBJ1-3, with a possible D match to TRBD1 (6 bases). V shed 6 bases and J shed 3 bases, with 13 bases lying between them. The germline gives CDR1 SGDLS, CDR2 YYNGEE. This CDR3 contains 14 residues. For the CDR3, the DNA is TGTGCCAGCAACTTACAGGGCGATGGAAACACCATATATTTT. This translates into CASNLQGDGNTIYF. The variable domain in full, with the rest retrieved from reference TRBV9 and TRBJ1-3, is DSGVTQTPKHLITATGQRVTLRCSPRSGDLSVYWYQQSLDQGLQFLIQYYNGEERAKGNILERFSAQQFPDLHSELNLSSLELGDSALYFCASNLQGDGNTIYFGEGSWLTVV.

The chain employs TRBV4-1 and TRBJ2-2, with D possibly matching TRBD2 (5 bases). Germline loops: CDR1 MGHRA, CDR2 YSYEKL. This CDR3 has 15 amino acids. V gave up 0 bases and J gave up 2 bases, with 7 bases separating them. The CDR3 DNA follows: TGCGCCAGCAGCCAAGAGTCGGGAAACACCGGGGAGCTGTTTTTT. Protein: CASSQESGNTGELFF.

The chain links TRBV19 to TRBJ1-3; D not resolved. The V gene lost 5 bases and the J gene lost 0 bases, with 5 bases spanning the gap. The germline CDR1 and CDR2 sequences are LNHDA and SQIVND (reference sequence). The CDR3 spans 13 residues. The CDR3 DNA reads TGTGCCAGTAGTGGCGTCTCTGGAAACACCATATATTTT. Translating it yields CASSGVSGNTIYF.

The rearrangement joins TRBV10-2 to TRBJ1-2, with TRBD1 as a possible D gene (5 bases). This CDR3 is built from 15 residues. Germline assignment: CDR1 WSHSY and CDR2 SAAADI. Trimming pared 3 bases from V and 1 base from J, leaving 12 bases between. CDR3 amino acids: CASSDPGAFNYGYTF. The CDR3 bases are TGCGCCAGCAGTGATCCCGGGGCATTTAACTATGGCTACACCTTC.

The rearrangement uses TRBV11-3 and TRBJ2-7; possibly TRBD1 for D (5 bases). The V end was cut by 3 bases, the J end by 6 bases, with 15 bases between. The CDR3 is 14 residues long. The germline V gene has CDR1 SGHNT and CDR2 YENEEA. As DNA, the CDR3 is TGTGCCAGCAGCTTCGACAGTCAGAGGTCCGAGCAGTACTTC. It codes for CASSFDSQRSEQYF.

The chain carries TRBV2 and TRBJ2-5; D remains ambiguous. The V end was cut by 8 bases, the J end by 3 bases, with 4 bases between. CDR1 and CDR2 (germline): SNHLY, FYNNEI. CDR3 length: 10 residues. The CDR3 coding sequence is TGTGCCAGCGGGGAAGAGACCCAGTACTTC. Protein product: CASGEETQYF. Filled out from reference TRBV2 and TRBJ2-5, the complete variable domain reads EPEVTQTPSHQVTQMGQEVILRCVPISNHLYFYWYRQILGQKVEFLVSFYNNEISEKSEIFDDQFSVERPDGSNFTLKIRSTKLEDSAMYFCASGEETQYFGPGTRLLVL.

The rearrangement links TRBV2 to TRBJ2-5; D not certain. Germline-derived CDR1 and CDR2 are SNHLY and FYNNEI. V was cut by 4 bases and J by 1 base, with 7 bases left in between. The CDR3 spans 13 residues. CDR3 region: CASSVGVQETQYF. In DNA form, the CDR3 reads TGTGCCAGCAGTGTAGGAGTCCAAGAGACCCAGTACTTC.

This clone was detected only a few times. The chain uses TRBV7-9 and TRBJ1-5, with D hard to call. This CDR3 region has 14 residues. The germline V and J ends were trimmed by 1 base and 4 bases, with 8 bases remaining between them. Germline V gives CDR1 SEHNR, CDR2 FQNEAQ (reference sequence). CDR3 sequence reads: CASSLGYGNQPQHF. The CDR3, as DNA: TGTGCCAGCAGCTTAGGATACGGTAATCAGCCCCAGCATTTT.

The V gene is TRBV7-6, the J gene TRBJ1-1, with D possibly matching TRBD1 (5 bases). Trimming shortened V by 4 bases and J by 7 bases, and 13 bases separated the two germline ends. The CDR3 is 13 residues long. Germline V gene lookup returns CDR1 SGHVS and CDR2 FNYEAQ. The CDR3 nucleotides are TGTGCCAGCAGCTCTAATCAGGGAGGTGAAGCTTTCTTT. Translating it yields CASSSNQGGEAFF.

This clone was detected a few times. J is TRBJ2-3 and V is TRBV14; D is possibly TRBD1 (5 bases). The CDR3 runs to 15 residues. Trimming left V 4 bases short and J 0 bases short, with 11 bases between. In germline, CDR1 is SGHDN, CDR2 FVKESK. The CDR3 DNA reads as TGTGCCAGCAGCCGACAGTTAGCTAGCACAGATACGCAGTATTTT. Encoded protein: CASSRQLASTDTQYF.